Below, 18 T cell receptor beta chains from the same sample are listed, as sequenced in a study of T cell changes during pregnancy in multiple sclerosis. Profiled with immunoSEQ multiplex PCR; TCRdb holds only in-frame clones, not every one. This repertoire shows approximately 89,000 clones, approximately 94% found once; its top ten account for around 2.5%. The sequencing here drew on peripheral blood, taken in the third trimester of pregnancy. The receptors stem from a female donor with multiple sclerosis, enrolled in a pregnancy study.

This rearrangement joins TRBV27 to TRBJ1-1, with no clear D. The CDR3 is made up of 13 amino acids. V was clipped by 0 bases and J by 10 bases, with 12 bases between them. CDR1 is MNHEY, CDR2 SMNVEV, per germline (reference sequence). Written as DNA, the CDR3 is TGTGCCAGCAGTTTATCCCCTGGCCGGGTAGCTTTCTTT. It translates to CASSLSPGRVAFF.

The genes are TRBV14 and TRBJ1-1, with 10 bases matching TRBD1. Unmatched junction bases numbered 9, after V lost 1 base and J lost 4 bases. The CDR3 extends over 17 amino acids. The germline V gene encodes CDR1 SGHDN and CDR2 FVKESK. As DNA, the CDR3 is TGTGCCAGCAGCCAAGCGGGACAGGGGATCGGGGGCACTGAAGCTTTCTTT. Translating it yields CASSQAGQGIGGTEAFF.

This clone occurred a few times. The CDR3 here is CASSSVSGTTNEKLFF. CDR3 coding DNA: TGTGCCAGCAGCTCGGTCTCGGGTACAACTAATGAAAAACTGTTTTTT. The J gene is TRBJ1-4, the V gene TRBV7-9, with D hard to call. Germline V lookup: CDR1 SEHNR, CDR2 FQNEAQ (reference sequence). The CDR3 runs to 16 residues. Trimming left V 4 bases short and J 0 bases short, with 12 bases between.

This chain connects TRBV5-1 to TRBJ1-2; 9 bases match TRBD1. This CDR3 is 16 amino acids long. Trimming cost V 2 bases and J 3 bases; bases outside gene matches: 8. The germline CDR1 and CDR2 sequences are SGHRS and YFSETQ. The CDR3 loop is CASSFITGGADYGYTF. For the CDR3, the DNA is TGCGCCAGCAGCTTCATCACAGGGGGCGCTGACTATGGCTACACCTTC.

The rearrangement joins TRBV6-4 to TRBJ1-6, with 8 positions matching TRBD1. V dropped 3 bases and J dropped 9; count of bases not matched to a gene: 10. The CDR3 runs 16 residues. Looked up from germline, CDR1 is MRHNA and CDR2 is SNTAGT. CDR3 residues: CASSESPGQEGSPLHF. DNA of the CDR3: TGTGCCAGCAGTGAAAGTCCGGGACAGGAGGGTTCACCCCTCCACTTT.

The chain carries TRBV11-2 and TRBJ2-6; TRBD1 matches 8 bases. V shed 8 bases and J 2 bases; nucleotides not matched to a gene: 14. Germline-derived CDR1 and CDR2 are SGHAT and FQNNGV. The CDR3 totals 18 residues. The CDR3 coding sequence is TGTGCCAGCTCTAGTCAGTGGGCAGGGGGCCCTGGGGCCAACGTCCTGACTTTC. It encodes CASSSQWAGGPGANVLTF.

To note about this clone: The junction does not match germline at one end; this may be a read error. V gene TRBV7-7 combines with J gene TRBJ1-2; D not resolved. CDR1 is SSHAT and CDR2 is FNYEAQ in the germline V gene (reference sequence). The CDR3 length is 16 residues. This CDR3 reads CASSPRTESTNYGYTF. As DNA, the CDR3 is TGTGCTAGCAGCCCCCGAACGGAGAGCACTAACTATGGCTACACCTTC.

The chain links TRBV4-2 to TRBJ1-3; 7 nucleotides line up with TRBD1. This CDR3 has 15 amino acids. Germline CDR1 reads LGHNA; CDR2 reads YNFKEQ. V lost 1 base to trimming and J lost 2 bases; unmatched junction nucleotides: 2. CDR3 residues: CASSQVTGAGNTIYF. In DNA form, the CDR3 reads TGTGCCAGCAGCCAAGTCACAGGGGCTGGAAACACCATATATTTT.

The chain carries TRBV7-9 and TRBJ2-7; the match to TRBD2 covers 8 bases. Germline-derived CDR1 and CDR2 are SEHNR and FQNEAQ (reference sequence). CDR3 length equals 15 residues. The J segment lost 0 bases and the V segment lost 1 base, leaving 2 bases of the junction unmatched. The CDR3 nucleotides are TGTGCCAGCAGCTTAGAAGCGGGGGACTCCTACGAGCAGTACTTC. Translation: CASSLEAGDSYEQYF.

The table lists this clone with a count of one. The CDR3 DNA reads as TGTGCCAGTAGTATACGGGGGGTCCGCGAGTACTATGGCTACACCTTC. This encodes CASSIRGVREYYGYTF. The chain is built from TRBV19 and TRBJ1-2, with D perhaps TRBD1 (5 bases). Germline lookup yields CDR1 LNHDA and CDR2 SQIVND (reference sequence). The V end lost 2 bases, the J end lost 3 bases, and 16 bases lay between the germline ends. This CDR3 has 16 amino acids.

The CDR3 DNA reads TGTGCCAGCAGCCCCACACAGGGAGGGAATGGCTACACCTTC. Translated, it gives CASSPTQGGNGYTF. The chain has TRBV14 and TRBJ1-2; possible D gene TRBD1, 6 bases. This CDR3 comprises 14 residues. Germline lookup yields CDR1 SGHDN and CDR2 FVKESK. V dropped 4 bases and J dropped 6 bases, with 15 bases sitting between them.

The CDR3 DNA follows: TGTGCCAGCAGCTTTCGTGGGACACCGACTGAAAAACTGTTTTTT. Translating it yields CASSFRGTPTEKLFF. V is TRBV5-6 and J is TRBJ1-4, with D perhaps TRBD1 (6 bases). The CDR3 is 15 amino acids. Germline V lookup: CDR1 SGHDT, CDR2 YYEEEE. V was clipped by 2 bases and J by 7 bases, with 15 bases between them.

The rearrangement uses TRBV13 and TRBJ1-2; D ambiguous. Germline CDR1 is PRHDT and CDR2 is FYEKMQ (reference sequence). Trimming stripped 4 bases from V and 8 bases from J, with 20 bases between. The CDR3 has 15 residues. In DNA, the CDR3 is TGTGCCAGCAGCTCCTTCGAAATTCTCCTTCGGGGCTACACCTTC. Amino acid sequence: CASSSFEILLRGYTF.

The V call is TRBV19, the J call TRBJ2-7; 11 positions match TRBD2. V shed 4 bases, J shed 4 bases, and the junction held 12 bases outside the gene matches. Germline CDR1 LNHDA, CDR2 SQIVND (reference sequence). This CDR3 comprises 17 residues. CDR3 loop: CASSTPRGLAGGYEQYF. DNA for the CDR3: TGTGCCAGTAGTACCCCACGCGGGCTAGCGGGGGGATACGAGCAGTACTTC.

The gene calls are TRBV10-3 and TRBJ1-3; D not resolved. CDR3 length: 13 amino acids. Germline-derived CDR1 and CDR2 are ENHRY and SYGVKD. Trimming left V 10 bases short and J 0 bases short, with 10 bases between. The CDR3 protein is CATTQTSGNTIYF. In DNA form, the CDR3 reads TGTGCCACCACTCAAACCTCTGGAAACACCATATATTTT.

The chain recombines TRBV6-5 with TRBJ1-2, with 9 nucleotides matching TRBD1. CDR3 length: 14 residues. Trimming took 5 bases from V and 2 from J; bases not matched to a gene: 3. Looked up from germline, CDR1 is MNHEY and CDR2 is SVGAGI. CDR3 in DNA: TGTGCCAGCAGTCGAGGGACAGGGAACTATGGCTACACCTTC. Amino acid sequence: CASSRGTGNYGYTF.

V is TRBV18 and J is TRBJ1-1; TRBD1 matches 9 bases. Germline V CDR1 and CDR2: KGHSH, LQKENI. The length of the CDR3 is 14 residues. After removal of 5 bases from V and 4 bases from J, the junction contained 5 bases not matched to a gene. This CDR3 reads CASSFKTGGTEAFF. CDR3 in DNA: TGTGCCAGCTCATTTAAGACAGGGGGCACTGAAGCTTTCTTT.

J is TRBJ1-2 and V is TRBV7-9, with 7 bases lining up with TRBD1. The V gene end was trimmed by 5 bases and the J gene end by 6 bases; junction bases not matched to a gene: 9. This CDR3 contains 14 residues. The germline V gene encodes CDR1 SEHNR and CDR2 FQNEAQ (reference sequence). Written as DNA, the CDR3 is TGTGCCAGCAGCCCCACAGGGGCCGGGGATGGCTACACCTTC. Amino acid sequence: CASSPTGAGDGYTF.